This TCR beta chain was captured in a study of CD8 T cells in Susac syndrome. General study points: The study conceded that relatively few individuals underwent its TCR sequencing and HLA analysis.

There are 14 residues in the CDR3. V lost 0 bases and J 7 bases, leaving 10 bases between the germline ends. Germline CDR1 is MNHEY and CDR2 is SVGAGI. Sequencing of TCR beta covered CD8+ and CD4+ T cells obtained from blood. Multiple sclerosis controls were treatment-naive patients with stable or active relapsing-remitting disease. The RNA input was roughly 0.45 to 1 ug, and it was reverse transcribed with random hexamers. Amplification of TCR beta CDR3 used immunoSEQ multiplex PCR across 54 Vbeta and 13 Jbeta. Via MiXCR, TCRdb re-called the immunoSEQ multiplex PCR reads, giving one row per CDR3 protein. The data contain 130,000 or so distinct CDR3 sequences, around 80% of them seen just once; the ten biggest clones take up around 0.5%. With respect to this clonotype: Its antigen is undetermined.

The J gene is TRBJ2-1, the V gene TRBV6-5; D might be TRBD1 or TRBD2, each matching 5 bases. Sequenced material: CD8+ T cells from PBMCs. This receptor was obtained from a human donor with multiple sclerosis. For the CDR3, the DNA is TGTGCCAGCAGTTACTCGGGGGAAGGGAATGAGCAGTTCTTC. Translating it yields CASSYSGEGNEQFF.